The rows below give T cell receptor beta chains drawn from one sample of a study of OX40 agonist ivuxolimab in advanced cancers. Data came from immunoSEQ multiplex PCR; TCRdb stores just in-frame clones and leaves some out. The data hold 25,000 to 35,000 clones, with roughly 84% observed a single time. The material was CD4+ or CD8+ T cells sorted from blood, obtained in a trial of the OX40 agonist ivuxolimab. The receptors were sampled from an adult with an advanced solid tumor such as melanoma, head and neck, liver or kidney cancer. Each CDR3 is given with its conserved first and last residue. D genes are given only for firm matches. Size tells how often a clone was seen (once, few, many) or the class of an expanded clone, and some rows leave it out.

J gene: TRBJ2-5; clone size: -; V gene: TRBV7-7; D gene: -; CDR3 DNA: TGTGCTAGCAGCCGAAAGACAGGCCAAGAGACCCAGTACTTC; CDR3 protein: CASSRKTGQETQYF
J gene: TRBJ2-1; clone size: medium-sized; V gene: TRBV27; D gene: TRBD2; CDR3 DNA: TGTGCCAGCCGAAAAGCGGGAGACGGCAATGAGCAGTTCTTC; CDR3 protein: CASRKAGDGNEQFF
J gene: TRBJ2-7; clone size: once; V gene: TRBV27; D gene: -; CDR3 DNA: TGTGCCAGCAGTTTATCTGGTCCCCACTCTAGTCACGAGCAGTACTTC; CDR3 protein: CASSLSGPHSSHEQYF
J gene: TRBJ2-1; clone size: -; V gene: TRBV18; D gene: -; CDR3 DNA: TGTGCCAGCTCACCCCGGGACTTCGTTTCCAATGAGCAGTTCTTC; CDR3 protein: CASSPRDFVSNEQFF
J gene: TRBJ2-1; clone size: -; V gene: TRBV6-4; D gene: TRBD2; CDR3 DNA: TGTGCCAGCAGTGACAGCGGGGGGGCGGATGAGCAGTTCTTC; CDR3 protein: CASSDSGGADEQFF
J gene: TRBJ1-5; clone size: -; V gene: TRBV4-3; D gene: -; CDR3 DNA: TGCGCCAGCAGCCAAGGACGGATCAATCAGCCCCAGCATTTT; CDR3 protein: CASSQGRINQPQHF
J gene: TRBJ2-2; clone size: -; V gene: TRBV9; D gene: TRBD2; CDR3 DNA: TGTGCCAGCAGCGTAGCGAAGACTAGCGGGGTAACCGGGGAGCTGTTTTTT; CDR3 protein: CASSVAKTSGVTGELFF
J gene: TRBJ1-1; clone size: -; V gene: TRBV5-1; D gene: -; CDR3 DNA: TGCGCCAGCAGCTTGGGGACAGAGAACACTGAAGCTTTCTTT; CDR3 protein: CASSLGTENTEAFF
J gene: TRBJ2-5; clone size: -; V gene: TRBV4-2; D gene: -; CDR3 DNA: TGTGCCAGCAGCCAAGGGGAAGGGGCGGTGAGGGAGACCCAGTACTTC; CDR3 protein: CASSQGEGAVRETQYF
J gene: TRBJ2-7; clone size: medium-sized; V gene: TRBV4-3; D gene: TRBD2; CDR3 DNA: TGCGCCAGCAGCCAAGATGCCGTAGCCCGTCCTAGCGGGCGATTCTACGAGCAGTACTTC; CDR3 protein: CASSQDAVARPSGRFYEQYF
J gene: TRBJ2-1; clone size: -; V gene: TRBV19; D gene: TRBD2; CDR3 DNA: TGTGCCAGTAGCGCCCTAGCGGCCGCCTACAATGAGCAGTTCTTC; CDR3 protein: CASSALAAAYNEQFF
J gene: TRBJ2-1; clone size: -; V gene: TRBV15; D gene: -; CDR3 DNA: TGTGCCACCAGCAGAGATCACATCCTCGGGAGCTCCTACAATGAGCAGTTCTTC; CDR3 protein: CATSRDHILGSSYNEQFF
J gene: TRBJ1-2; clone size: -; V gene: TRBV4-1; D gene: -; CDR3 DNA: TGCGCCAGCAGCCAAGATGAGGCGGACTTCTATGGCTACACCTTC; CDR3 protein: CASSQDEADFYGYTF
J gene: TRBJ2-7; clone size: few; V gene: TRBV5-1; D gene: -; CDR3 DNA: TGCGCCAGCAGCTCCCCCAGCTCCTACGAGCAGTACTTC; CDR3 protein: CASSSPSSYEQYF